The 21 T cell receptor beta chains listed next were all sequenced from one sample in a study of shared clonotypes between healthy human individuals. Clones were sequenced by immunoSEQ multiplex PCR, and TCRdb holds only the in-frame ones, with some missing. The data contain 2 million to 2.5 million clones, less than 95% of them singletons. Sequencing input: naive CD4+ T cells from PBMCs. Subset defined: CD45RA+ positively selected. The receptors come from a man aged 18 to 35 in good health. Some clones in this sample may be carry-over from other donors' samples.

This chain uses TRBV19 with TRBJ2-7, with D unresolved. V was trimmed by 3 bases and J by 2 bases, leaving 11 bases between them. CDR3 length: 14 amino acids. Germline CDR1 and CDR2: LNHDA and SQIVND (reference sequence). CDR3 nucleotides: TGTGCCAGTAGTATCCAGGTAGGGCCCTACGAGCAGTACTTC. This codes for CASSIQVGPYEQYF.

The gene calls are TRBV4-2 and TRBJ2-5; 14 nucleotides line up with TRBD2. The CDR3 runs 16 residues. V trimming: 4 bases; J trimming: 4 bases; junction bases outside the gene matches: 5. Germline values: CDR1 LGHNA, CDR2 YNFKEQ. CDR3 protein: CASSPRGLAGGETQYF. CDR3 DNA: TGTGCCAGCAGCCCCCGCGGACTAGCGGGAGGAGAGACCCAGTACTTC.

The chain has TRBV27 and TRBJ2-5; a weak D match, TRBD1 (5 bases). V gave up 5 bases and J gave up 5 bases, with 12 bases separating them. This CDR3 region has 13 residues. The germline gives CDR1 MNHEY, CDR2 SMNVEV (reference sequence). The CDR3 loop reads CASSVQGRETQYF. The CDR3 DNA sequence: TGTGCCAGCAGTGTCCAGGGCCGCGAGACCCAGTACTTC.

The chain is built from TRBV5-1 and TRBJ1-1, with 7 bases matching TRBD1. The CDR3 covers 17 residues. The V segment lost 4 bases and the J segment 0 bases; nucleotides outside the gene matches: 12. In germline, CDR1 is SGHRS, CDR2 YFSETQ. The DNA of the CDR3 is TGCGCCAGCAGCGAGCATAACAGGGGAATTATGAACACTGAAGCTTTCTTT. It specifies CASSEHNRGIMNTEAFF.

This sequence joins TRBV19 and TRBJ2-7; 9 bases are a match to TRBD2. Germline V gives CDR1 LNHDA, CDR2 SQIVND (reference sequence). This CDR3 is 18 amino acids long. Germline trimming cut 1 base from V and 0 bases from J; bases unmatched to any gene: 10. The CDR3 reads CASSIGGAGGPPSYEQYF. The CDR3 DNA follows: TGTGCCAGTAGTATAGGTGGAGCGGGAGGCCCACCCTCCTACGAGCAGTACTTC.

About this clone: The sample contains more than one DNA sequence encoding this CDR3. The J gene is TRBJ1-1, the V gene TRBV11-2; no definite D call. CDR1 SGHAT and CDR2 FQNNGV come from the germline V gene. Trimming cost V 3 bases and J 1 base, with 6 bases left between them. CDR3 length: 13 residues. CDR3 nucleotide sequence: TGTGCCAGCAGCTTGTCGGGGAACACTGAAGCTTTCTTT. Translated, it gives CASSLSGNTEAFF.

V is TRBV19 and J is TRBJ1-5; D uncertain. The CDR3 has 13 amino acids. Germline CDR1 is LNHDA and CDR2 is SQIVND (reference sequence). V shed 5 bases and J shed 5 bases, with 10 bases lying between them. In DNA, the CDR3 is TGTGCCAGTAGTGCCACCGCCCATCAGCCCCAGCATTTT. This sequence encodes CASSATAHQPQHF.

In this sample, this clone turned up a few times. The V call is TRBV5-1, the J call TRBJ2-2; possibly TRBD2 for D (6 bases). The CDR3 has 15 amino acids. Between the trimmed V and J ends, which lost 2 bases and 7 bases, there was a span of 15 bases. CDR1 SGHRS and CDR2 YFSETQ come from the germline V gene. The CDR3 here is CASSLPGATLGELFF. The CDR3 nucleotides read TGCGCCAGCAGCTTACCGGGAGCCACGCTCGGGGAGCTGTTTTTT.

V and J are TRBV11-2 and TRBJ1-2; D uncertain. The CDR3 contains 12 residues. Germline V lookup: CDR1 SGHAT, CDR2 FQNNGV. V lost 5 bases and J 4 bases, leaving 8 bases between the germline ends. This CDR3 is CASSRSGYGYTF. CDR3 bases: TGTGCCAGCAGCAGATCTGGCTATGGCTACACCTTC.

The chain employs TRBV9 and TRBJ2-2; D could derive from TRBD1 or TRBD2 (6 bases each). In germline, CDR1 is SGDLS, CDR2 YYNGEE. V was clipped by 4 bases and J by 4 bases, with 17 bases between them. There are 16 residues in the CDR3. CDR3 sequence: CASSKLSGGLTGELFF. The CDR3 nucleotides are TGTGCCAGCAGCAAACTTTCCGGGGGCCTCACCGGGGAGCTGTTTTTT.

Turning to this clone: Other DNA sequences in this sample translate to the same CDR3. The J gene is TRBJ1-5, the V gene TRBV10-3; 10 bases are shared with TRBD1. Germline lookup yields CDR1 ENHRY and CDR2 SYGVKD. V lost 6 bases, J lost 4 bases, and 3 bases stayed unmatched. The CDR3 is made up of 14 amino acids. Written as DNA, the CDR3 is TGTGCCATCAGATCGGGACAGGGGAATCAGCCCCAGCATTTT. This codes for CAIRSGQGNQPQHF.

The V and J genes are TRBV11-3 and TRBJ1-1, with 8 bases that match TRBD1. The CDR3 runs to 14 residues. V lost 5 bases, J lost 1 base, and 3 bases stayed unmatched. CDR1 is SGHNT, CDR2 YENEEA, per germline. CDR3 sequence reads: CASSPDRGNTEAFF. The CDR3 DNA is TGTGCCAGCAGCCCAGACAGGGGGAACACTGAAGCTTTCTTT. Full variable domain (remainder filled in from reference TRBV11-3 and TRBJ1-1): EAGVVQSPRYKIIEKKQPVAFWCNPISGHNTLYWYLQNLGQGPELLIRYENEEAVDDSQLPKDRFSAERLKGVDSTLKIQPAELGDSAVYLCASSPDRGNTEAFFGQGTRLTVV.

This clone was counted between two and nine times. This chain uses TRBV20-1 with TRBJ1-2; no definite D call. The CDR3 loop spans 11 amino acids. From germline, CDR1 is DFQATT and CDR2 SNEGSKA (reference sequence). V was clipped by 8 bases and J by 8 bases, with 15 bases between them. Here the CDR3 reads CSPPPREGYTF. The DNA of the CDR3 is TGCAGTCCTCCTCCGAGAGAAGGCTACACCTTC.

The V and J genes are TRBV9 and TRBJ2-1; 11 nucleotides agree with TRBD2. The V gene's germline CDR1 is SGDLS and CDR2 YYNGEE. Germline trimming cut 2 bases from V and 5 bases from J; bases unmatched to any gene: 3. This CDR3 contains 15 residues. CDR3 sequence reads: CASSVTSGINNEQFF. As DNA, the CDR3 is TGTGCCAGCAGCGTGACTAGCGGGATTAACAATGAGCAGTTCTTC.

The chain uses TRBV7-9 and TRBJ1-1; 7 bases line up with TRBD1. The CDR3 runs to 14 residues. Germline V gene sequence: CDR1 SEHNR, CDR2 FQNEAQ (reference sequence). V lost 2 bases, J lost 3 bases, and 3 bases stayed unmatched. The CDR3 DNA is TGTGCCAGCAGCTTATACAGGGGAGACACTGAAGCTTTCTTT. Translating gives CASSLYRGDTEAFF.

This clone appeared a single time. V and J are TRBV30 and TRBJ2-6; D is unclear. Germline V gene data show CDR1 as GTSNPN and CDR2 as SVGIG (reference sequence). Trimming shortened V by 0 bases and J by 4 bases, and 10 bases separated the two germline ends. This CDR3 region has 15 residues. CDR3 sequence: CAWSVRSAGANVLTF. CDR3 nucleotides: TGTGCCTGGAGTGTACGGTCTGCCGGGGCCAACGTCCTGACTTTC.

The chain is built from TRBV28 and TRBJ2-7, with 7 bases fitting TRBD1. This CDR3 spans 16 amino acids. Trimming cost V 4 bases and J 3 bases; bases outside gene matches: 12. Germline values: CDR1 MDHEN, CDR2 SYDVKM. CDR3 nucleotide sequence: TGTGCCAGCAGTTCATACCGGGACAGTCGCTTCTACGAGCAGTACTTC. This translates into CASSSYRDSRFYEQYF.

The chain recombines TRBV6-1 with TRBJ2-1; 9 nucleotides match TRBD1. V was clipped by 5 bases and J by 4 bases; unmatched bases: 6. CDR1 MNHNS and CDR2 SASEGT come from the germline V gene. This CDR3 region has 15 residues. The CDR3 sequence is CASSLRDRVYNEQFF. The CDR3 DNA follows: TGTGCCAGCAGTCTCCGGGACAGGGTTTACAATGAGCAGTTCTTC.

The rearrangement links TRBV28 to TRBJ2-7; 10 nucleotides agree with TRBD1. The J segment lost 1 base and the V segment lost 5 bases, leaving 2 bases of the junction unmatched. This CDR3 has 14 amino acids. Germline values: CDR1 MDHEN, CDR2 SYDVKM. CDR3 in DNA: TGTGCCAGCAGTGCGGGACAGGGGTCCTACGAGCAGTACTTC. Its translation: CASSAGQGSYEQYF.

This chain links TRBV2 with TRBJ2-7; 10 bases map to TRBD1. V lost 5 bases, J lost 5 bases, and 9 bases stayed unmatched. Germline loops: CDR1 SNHLY, CDR2 FYNNEI. The length of the CDR3 is 15 residues. CDR3 sequence reads: CASSTTGTGENEQYF. In DNA, the CDR3 is TGTGCCAGCAGTACGACGGGGACAGGGGAGAACGAGCAGTACTTC.

The V gene is TRBV18, the J gene TRBJ2-7; TRBD1 matches at 9 bases. V lost 4 bases, J lost 3 bases, and 10 bases stayed unmatched. CDR1 is KGHSH and CDR2 is LQKENI in the germline V gene. This CDR3 has 16 residues. CDR3 residues: CASSRQQGAQGYEQYF. The CDR3 nucleotides are TGTGCCAGCTCACGTCAACAGGGGGCCCAAGGCTACGAGCAGTACTTC. The full variable domain, completed using reference TRBV18 and TRBJ2-7, is NAGVMQNPRHLVRRRGQEARLRCSPMKGHSHVYWYRQLPEEGLKFMVYLQKENIIDESGMPKERFSAEFPKEGPSILRIQQVVRGDSAAYFCASSRQQGAQGYEQYFGPGTRLTVT.